These T cell receptor beta chains were read from a single sample in a study of T cells after yellow fever vaccination. TCRdb recomputed calls from the 5' RACE reads with MiXCR, one row per CDR3 protein. The table has approximately 90,000 distinct CDR3 sequences, approximately 6.3% seen once. The source was CD8+ T cells sorted from PBMCs, collected 10 days after the yellow fever booster vaccination. The receptors stem from a young man who received the YFV17D yellow fever vaccine. Each CDR3 is given with its conserved first and last residue. A D gene is named only where the DNA matches it firmly.

V gene	J gene	D gene	CDR3 protein
TRBV12-3/TRBV12-4	TRBJ2-3	TRBD2	CASSPAGGTDTQYF
TRBV10-3	TRBJ2-3	-	CAISGGDSTDTQYF
TRBV18	TRBJ2-3	-	CASSPLPLRVTDTQYF
TRBV4-1	TRBJ2-1	-	CASSQLKEQFF
TRBV29-1	TRBJ1-2	-	CSVESSYGYTF
TRBV9	TRBJ2-7	-	CASSVGRANYEQYF
TRBV4-3	TRBJ1-2	-	CASSQDGDGYTF
TRBV3-1	TRBJ1-1	TRBD1	CASSQGYRGQRSTEAFF
TRBV9	TRBJ2-7	TRBD1	CASSLGGRAYEQYF
TRBV19	TRBJ1-2	-	CASSIFAGNTYGYTF
TRBV20-1	TRBJ2-7	-	CSAMTGYGSYEQYF
TRBV5-1	TRBJ2-5	TRBD2	CASSLPSGGVSQETQYF
TRBV29-1	TRBJ1-1	-	CSVEPTRWENTEAFF
TRBV7-2	TRBJ1-1	TRBD1	CASSFDRAWNTEAFF
TRBV5-6	TRBJ2-7	-	CASSQGVQQYF
TRBV10-3	TRBJ2-6	TRBD1	CAISIAGTGRFGANVLTF
TRBV15	TRBJ2-2	TRBD1	CATSSKDRSNTGELFF
TRBV28	TRBJ2-5	-	CASKSDSWLETQYF
TRBV6-6	TRBJ2-6	-	CASSSSPGWANVLTF
TRBV2	TRBJ2-1	-	CASSGRDWKAGQFF
TRBV7-6	TRBJ2-2	-	CASSLGGTGELFF
TRBV12-3/TRBV12-4	TRBJ2-1	TRBD2	CASSASNVAGRSYNEQFF
TRBV5-1	TRBJ2-1	TRBD2	CASSLAGLAGYNEQFF
TRBV20-1	TRBJ2-1	-	CSARDARRVGYEQFF
TRBV29-1	TRBJ2-1	TRBD2	CSVEEAGVHSYNEQFF
TRBV12-3/TRBV12-4	TRBJ2-3	-	CASSSSRGEADTQYF
TRBV11-2	TRBJ2-7	-	CASRGLYRGNEQYF
TRBV7-6	TRBJ2-3	-	CASSSTGTDTQYF
TRBV7-9	TRBJ2-3	-	CASSLPRDTQYF
TRBV7-9	TRBJ2-6	-	CASSSPGHQNAYSGANVLTF
TRBV9	TRBJ2-3	-	CASSEQGGGTDTQYF
TRBV7-2	TRBJ2-1	TRBD1	CASSKPEGDRGRKGYNEQFF
TRBV12-3/TRBV12-4	TRBJ2-3	TRBD2	CASSFSGGSTDTQYF
TRBV6-5	TRBJ2-5	-	CASRAGIVQETQYF
TRBV2	TRBJ2-7	TRBD1	CATSLKTGLGEQYF
TRBV20-1	TRBJ1-2	-	CSAREDGADYGYTF